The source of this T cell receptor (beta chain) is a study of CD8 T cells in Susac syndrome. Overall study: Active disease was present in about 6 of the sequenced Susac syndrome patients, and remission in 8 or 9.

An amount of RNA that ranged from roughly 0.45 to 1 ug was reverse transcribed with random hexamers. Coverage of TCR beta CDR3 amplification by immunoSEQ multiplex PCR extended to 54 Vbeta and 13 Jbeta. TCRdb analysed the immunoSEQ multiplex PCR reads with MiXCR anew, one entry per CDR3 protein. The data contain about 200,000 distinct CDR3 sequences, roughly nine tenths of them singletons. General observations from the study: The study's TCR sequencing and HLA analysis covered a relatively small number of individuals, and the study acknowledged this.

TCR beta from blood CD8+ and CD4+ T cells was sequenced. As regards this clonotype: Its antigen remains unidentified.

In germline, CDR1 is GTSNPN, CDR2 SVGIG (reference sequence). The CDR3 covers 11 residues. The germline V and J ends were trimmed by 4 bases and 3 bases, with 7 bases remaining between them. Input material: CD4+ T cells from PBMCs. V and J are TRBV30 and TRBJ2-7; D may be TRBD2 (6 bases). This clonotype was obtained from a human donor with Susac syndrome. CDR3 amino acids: CAWMEGYEQYF. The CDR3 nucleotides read TGTGCCTGGATGGAGGGCTACGAGCAGTACTTC.